This T cell receptor (beta chain) was obtained from a study of early T cells in non-severe SARS-CoV-2 infection. The overall study: Sequenced bulk RNA came from whole blood that was unsorted, and chains were unpaired.

The germline V gene has CDR1 MNHNY and CDR2 SVGAGI (reference sequence). Deletions cut 5 bases from V and 5 bases from J, with 12 bases between. The CDR3 sequence is 13 residues long. TCRdb analysed the 5' RACE reads with MiXCR anew, one entry per CDR3 protein. The data hold 26,000 or so distinct CDR3 sequences, with less than 5% observed a single time. This clonotype was seen at least ten times. This sequence joins TRBV6-6 and TRBJ1-2, with TRBD1 as a possible D gene (6 bases). This receptor was taken from an adult who was a healthcare worker with PCR-confirmed SARS-CoV-2 infection or an uninfected control (not recorded which). The sequenced sample was whole blood. Here the CDR3 reads CASSLGTLYGYTF. The CDR3 DNA is TGTGCCAGCAGTCTTGGGACACTTTATGGCTACACCTTC.